This is a list of T cell receptor beta chains from one sample in a study of blood T cell repertoires in COVID-19. TCRdb keeps only in-frame clones here, not all; method: immunoSEQ multiplex PCR. The sample records about 81,000 clones, more than 75% being singletons. Sequencing was performed on peripheral blood. The origin of the receptors is a man aged 55 to 70 with acute or convalescent COVID-19. The CDR3 runs from the conserved cysteine through the conserved F or W. A D gene is named only where the DNA matches it firmly. For some rows the clone size is stated as once, few or many, or as a class when expanded; others skip it.

J gene: TRBJ1-3
clone size: .
V gene: TRBV5-1
D gene: .
CDR3 DNA: TGCGCCAGCAGCTTGGGTGTTTTATCGGGCTCTGGAAACACCATATATTTT
CDR3 protein: CASSLGVLSGSGNTIYF

J gene: TRBJ1-3
clone size: .
V gene: TRBV18
D gene: .
CDR3 DNA: TGTGCCAGCTCACCTCGAGGGCAATCTCCAGGAAACACCATATATTTT
CDR3 protein: CASSPRGQSPGNTIYF

J gene: TRBJ1-3
clone size: .
V gene: TRBV10-3
D gene: .
CDR3 DNA: TGTGCCATCAGTGTGGACACCACTCTCCGAGGAAACACCATATATTTT
CDR3 protein: CAISVDTTLRGNTIYF

J gene: TRBJ2-5
clone size: .
V gene: TRBV5-1
D gene: TRBD2
CDR3 DNA: TGCGCCAGCAGCTTGGAAGCCTTAGCGGGGGATGAGACCCAGTACTTC
CDR3 protein: CASSLEALAGDETQYF

J gene: TRBJ2-7
clone size: .
V gene: TRBV6-5
D gene: .
CDR3 DNA: TGTGCCAGCAGTTTTCAGGGGTTGGGCGAGCAGTACTTC
CDR3 protein: CASSFQGLGEQYF

J gene: TRBJ2-5
clone size: .
V gene: TRBV5-1
D gene: TRBD2
CDR3 DNA: TGCGCCAGCAGCTCACAAGCGGGGGGCCAAGAGACCCAGTACTTC
CDR3 protein: CASSSQAGGQETQYF

J gene: TRBJ2-2
clone size: .
V gene: TRBV5-1
D gene: .
CDR3 DNA: TGCGCCAGCAGCTTGGCTGTAACGGGTAACACCGGGGAGCTGTTTTTT
CDR3 protein: CASSLAVTGNTGELFF

J gene: TRBJ2-7
clone size: .
V gene: TRBV7-2
D gene: TRBD2
CDR3 DNA: TGTGCCAGCAGCTTAGTCCCGTGGGGGGGCGAGCAGTACTTC
CDR3 protein: CASSLVPWGGEQYF

J gene: TRBJ2-7
clone size: .
V gene: TRBV5-1
D gene: TRBD1
CDR3 DNA: TGCGCCAGCAGGCCCCCGGGACAGCTCTACGAGCAGTACTTC
CDR3 protein: CASRPPGQLYEQYF

J gene: TRBJ1-1
clone size: .
V gene: TRBV25-1
D gene: TRBD1
CDR3 DNA: TGTGCCAGCCTTGACAGGGGGACTGAAGCTTTCTTT
CDR3 protein: CASLDRGTEAFF

J gene: TRBJ1-5
clone size: .
V gene: TRBV5-5
D gene: .
CDR3 DNA: TGTGCCAGCAGCGCGACCGGGACACACGGCAATCAGCCCCAGCATTTT
CDR3 protein: CASSATGTHGNQPQHF

J gene: TRBJ2-1
clone size: .
V gene: TRBV4-3
D gene: .
CDR3 DNA: TGCGCCAGCAGCCAAGATTCGCGGGGGCGGACGGTGAATGAGCAGTTCTTC
CDR3 protein: CASSQDSRGRTVNEQFF

J gene: TRBJ2-2
clone size: .
V gene: TRBV3-1/TRBV3-2
D gene: TRBD2
CDR3 DNA: TGTGCCAGCAGCCAGTTGGGAGGGGTCACCGGGGAGCTGTTTTTT
CDR3 protein: CASSQLGGVTGELFF

J gene: TRBJ1-2
clone size: .
V gene: TRBV6-5
D gene: .
CDR3 DNA: TGTGCCAGCCGGAGAGCTAACTATGGCTACACCTTC
CDR3 protein: CASRRANYGYTF

J gene: TRBJ2-1
clone size: few
V gene: TRBV28
D gene: TRBD1
CDR3 DNA: TGTGCCAGCAGTTTATCGGGACAGGGTCCCAATGAGCAGTTCTTC
CDR3 protein: CASSLSGQGPNEQFF

J gene: TRBJ1-1
clone size: .
V gene: TRBV4-1
D gene: TRBD1
CDR3 DNA: TGCGCCAGCAGCCTCTGGACAGGATCTATGAACACTGAAGCTTTCTTT
CDR3 protein: CASSLWTGSMNTEAFF

J gene: TRBJ2-4
clone size: few
V gene: TRBV28
D gene: .
CDR3 DNA: TGTGCCAGCAGCCTCCCGACTGGGAACATTCAGTACTTC
CDR3 protein: CASSLPTGNIQYF

J gene: TRBJ2-7
clone size: .
V gene: TRBV11-2
D gene: .
CDR3 DNA: TGTGCCAGCAGCTTAGACCGCTACGAGCAGTACTTC
CDR3 protein: CASSLDRYEQYF

J gene: TRBJ2-1
clone size: .
V gene: TRBV10-3
D gene: .
CDR3 DNA: TGTGCCAGCTACGAACCGGGAGTGGCCTACAATGAGCAGTTCTTC
CDR3 protein: CASYEPGVAYNEQFF

J gene: TRBJ2-3
clone size: once
V gene: TRBV5-1
D gene: TRBD2
CDR3 DNA: TGCGCCAGCAGCGGGGGGAAACTAGCGGGAAATACAGATACGCAGTATTTT
CDR3 protein: CASSGGKLAGNTDTQYF

J gene: TRBJ2-7
clone size: .
V gene: TRBV11-3
D gene: .
CDR3 DNA: TGTGCCAGCAGCCAAGGCCGGGGGGAGCAGTACTTC
CDR3 protein: CASSQGRGEQYF

J gene: TRBJ2-1
clone size: .
V gene: TRBV4-3
D gene: TRBD1
CDR3 DNA: TGCGCCAGCAGCCACACAGCCGGGACAGGGGTAGCCAATGAGCAGTTCTTC
CDR3 protein: CASSHTAGTGVANEQFF

J gene: TRBJ2-7
clone size: few
V gene: TRBV3-1/TRBV3-2
D gene: TRBD2
CDR3 DNA: TGTGCCAGCAGCCAAGGGAGCCCGGGAGTGGGGAGGGTGTACGAGCAGTACTTC
CDR3 protein: CASSQGSPGVGRVYEQYF

J gene: TRBJ2-5
clone size: .
V gene: TRBV6-6
D gene: .
CDR3 DNA: TGTGCCAGCAGTTATAAGGGGATCCAAGAGACCCAGTACTTC
CDR3 protein: CASSYKGIQETQYF

J gene: TRBJ1-1
clone size: .
V gene: TRBV7-2
D gene: .
CDR3 DNA: TGTGCCAGCAGCCCTTTCACTGAAGCTTTCTTT
CDR3 protein: CASSPFTEAFF

J gene: TRBJ1-2
clone size: .
V gene: TRBV5-3
D gene: .
CDR3 DNA: TGTGCCAGAAGCACACCGAGGACAGCCAGTTCGGGTGGCTACACCTTC
CDR3 protein: CARSTPRTASSGGYTF

J gene: TRBJ2-1
clone size: .
V gene: TRBV18
D gene: TRBD2
CDR3 DNA: TGTGCCAGCTCACCACCTTCCAGCGGGAGGGCCCGGCAGTTCTTC
CDR3 protein: CASSPPSSGRARQFF

J gene: TRBJ2-2
clone size: .
V gene: TRBV11-3
D gene: TRBD1
CDR3 DNA: TGTGCCAGCAGCTCAGGGACAGGAATTAACACCGGGGAGCTGTTTTTT
CDR3 protein: CASSSGTGINTGELFF

J gene: TRBJ2-3
clone size: .
V gene: TRBV19
D gene: TRBD2
CDR3 DNA: TGTGCCAGTAGTAGGGCCGGTTTTGCTAGCGGGGGCGGAGATACGCAGTATTTT
CDR3 protein: CASSRAGFASGGGDTQYF

J gene: TRBJ2-7
clone size: once
V gene: TRBV28
D gene: TRBD2
CDR3 DNA: TGTGCCAGCAGTTTGGGTCTAGCGGGAGGTGGATCCTACGAGCAGTACTTC
CDR3 protein: CASSLGLAGGGSYEQYF

J gene: TRBJ2-5
clone size: .
V gene: TRBV24-1
D gene: .
CDR3 DNA: TGTGCCACCAGTGATGTCAGGGCGGACGGGGAGACCCAGTACTTC
CDR3 protein: CATSDVRADGETQYF

J gene: TRBJ2-1
clone size: .
V gene: TRBV21-1
D gene: .
CDR3 DNA: TGTGCCAGCCTCTACGGTAAACTAGCGGGAGAGGCCAACAATGAGCAGTTCTTC
CDR3 protein: CASLYGKLAGEANNEQFF

J gene: TRBJ1-2
clone size: .
V gene: TRBV12-5
D gene: .
CDR3 DNA: TGTGCTAGTGGGGCCACAGGGCTATATGGCTACACCTTC
CDR3 protein: CASGATGLYGYTF

J gene: TRBJ1-1
clone size: .
V gene: TRBV6-6
D gene: .
CDR3 DNA: TGTGCCAGCAGTTACGGAACGACAGGTAACACTGAAGCTTTCTTT
CDR3 protein: CASSYGTTGNTEAFF

J gene: TRBJ2-7
clone size: .
V gene: TRBV18
D gene: TRBD1
CDR3 DNA: TGTGCCAGCTCATCGACAGGGGCGAGGGAGCAGTACTTC
CDR3 protein: CASSSTGAREQYF

J gene: TRBJ2-2
clone size: once
V gene: TRBV5-5
D gene: TRBD2
CDR3 DNA: TGTGCCAGCAACGTGGGACTAGCGGGAGTTGGGACCGGGGAGCTGTTTTTT
CDR3 protein: CASNVGLAGVGTGELFF

J gene: TRBJ1-6
clone size: .
V gene: TRBV5-1
D gene: TRBD1
CDR3 DNA: TGCGCCAGCAGCTACTCCTCCGGGACAGGTGATTCACCCCTCCACTTT
CDR3 protein: CASSYSSGTGDSPLHF

J gene: TRBJ1-2
clone size: .
V gene: TRBV5-1
D gene: TRBD1
CDR3 DNA: TGCGCCAGCAGCTTGGGCACAGGGGGCGAGGGCTACACCTTC
CDR3 protein: CASSLGTGGEGYTF

J gene: TRBJ2-7
clone size: .
V gene: TRBV19
D gene: .
CDR3 DNA: TGTGCCAGTAGTAAATTGGCCAGGGGAGACTTC
CDR3 protein: CASSKLARGDF

J gene: TRBJ1-2
clone size: .
V gene: TRBV5-4
D gene: .
CDR3 DNA: TGTGCCAGCAGCTCTCAACAGGCGAACTATGGCTACACCTTC
CDR3 protein: CASSSQQANYGYTF

J gene: TRBJ1-3
clone size: .
V gene: TRBV10-3
D gene: .
CDR3 DNA: TGTGCCATCAGAAGAGCGGTCACTTCGACGGTGGACACCATATATTTT
CDR3 protein: CAIRRAVTSTVDTIYF

J gene: TRBJ1-2
clone size: .
V gene: TRBV14
D gene: .
CDR3 DNA: TGTGCCAGCAGCCAAGTCCGGGGCTATGGCTACACCTTC
CDR3 protein: CASSQVRGYGYTF

J gene: TRBJ2-1
clone size: .
V gene: TRBV5-5
D gene: .
CDR3 DNA: TGTGCCAGCAGCTTGGCAGGGCGCCAGGGACTCTACAATGAGCAGTTCTTC
CDR3 protein: CASSLAGRQGLYNEQFF

J gene: TRBJ2-7
clone size: .
V gene: TRBV4-3
D gene: .
CDR3 DNA: TGCGCCAGCAGCCAGCCCGGACGACAGTTC
CDR3 protein: CASSQPGRQF

J gene: TRBJ2-1
clone size: .
V gene: TRBV11-1
D gene: .
CDR3 DNA: TGTGCCAGCAGCTTAGCGGGGCGATACAATGAGCAGTTCTTC
CDR3 protein: CASSLAGRYNEQFF

J gene: TRBJ2-5
clone size: .
V gene: TRBV5-1
D gene: TRBD1
CDR3 DNA: TGCGCCAGCAGACGCACAGGGGCTGGCCAAGAGACCCAGTACTTC
CDR3 protein: CASRRTGAGQETQYF

J gene: TRBJ1-4
clone size: few
V gene: TRBV19
D gene: TRBD1
CDR3 DNA: TGTGCCAGTAGAGGGGGCCGACAGGGAAGGGAAAAACTGTTTTTT
CDR3 protein: CASRGGRQGREKLFF

J gene: TRBJ1-2
clone size: .
V gene: TRBV2
D gene: TRBD1
CDR3 DNA: TGTGCCAGCAGTGCCCTGACAGGGGGGGACTATGGCTACACCTTC
CDR3 protein: CASSALTGGDYGYTF

J gene: TRBJ2-4
clone size: .
V gene: TRBV15
D gene: .
CDR3 DNA: TGTGCCACCAGCAGGGAGAGGACGGACGGGGGCAAAAACATTCAGTACTTC
CDR3 protein: CATSRERTDGGKNIQYF

J gene: TRBJ2-5
clone size: .
V gene: TRBV6-2/TRBV6-3
D gene: TRBD2
CDR3 DNA: TGTGCCAGCAGTTCCCGACTAGCTGGGACCCAGTACTTC
CDR3 protein: CASSSRLAGTQYF

J gene: TRBJ2-7
clone size: .
V gene: TRBV2
D gene: .
CDR3 DNA: TGTGCCACTACCGCGAACAGGGATGGCGAGCAGTACTTC
CDR3 protein: CATTANRDGEQYF

J gene: TRBJ1-1
clone size: .
V gene: TRBV15
D gene: TRBD1
CDR3 DNA: TGTGCCACCAGCAGCGGACAGGGGTACACTGAAGCTTTCTTT
CDR3 protein: CATSSGQGYTEAFF

J gene: TRBJ1-2
clone size: .
V gene: TRBV12-3/TRBV12-4
D gene: .
CDR3 DNA: TGTGCCAGCAGTCCCCATATCGGTGGCTACACCTTC
CDR3 protein: CASSPHIGGYTF

J gene: TRBJ1-1
clone size: .
V gene: TRBV6-5
D gene: TRBD1
CDR3 DNA: TGTGCCAGCAGCGGGACAGGGTCTGAAGCTTTCTTT
CDR3 protein: CASSGTGSEAFF

J gene: TRBJ2-3
clone size: few
V gene: TRBV6-5
D gene: .
CDR3 DNA: TGTGCCAGCAACGGGGGTGATACGCAGTATTTT
CDR3 protein: CASNGGDTQYF